These 2 T cell receptor beta chains came from one sample sequenced in a study of blood T cells in healthy people across ages. The second PCR ran roughly 7 to 12 cycles with a sample-barcoded 5' primer and J-beta primers. TCRdb fed the 5' RACE reads into MiXCR, producing one record per CDR3 protein. The sample lists under 850,000 distinct CDR3 sequences; approximately 35% were seen once. Sequencing was performed on blood. The receptors originated from a man aged 18 to 30 in good health.

V and J are TRBV6-5 and TRBJ2-1; D gene uncertain. The CDR3 contains 13 residues. Trimming shortened V by 6 bases and J by 9 bases, and 15 bases separated the two germline ends. Germline V gene data show CDR1 as MNHEY and CDR2 as SVGAGI. The CDR3 DNA follows: TGTGCCAGCAGCCGCGGCCTGTCGGGTGAGCAGTTCTTC. Translation: CASSRGLSGEQFF.

This clonotype was counted between two and nine times. V gene TRBV24-1 combines with J gene TRBJ1-5; D is ambiguous. V dropped 9 bases and J dropped 3 bases, with 17 bases sitting between them. Germline loops: CDR1 KGHDR, CDR2 SFDVKD. The CDR3 is made up of 15 amino acids. CDR3 residues: CATPNIDPPNQPQHF. In DNA, the CDR3 is TGTGCCACCCCTAACATTGACCCTCCCAATCAGCCCCAGCATTTT.